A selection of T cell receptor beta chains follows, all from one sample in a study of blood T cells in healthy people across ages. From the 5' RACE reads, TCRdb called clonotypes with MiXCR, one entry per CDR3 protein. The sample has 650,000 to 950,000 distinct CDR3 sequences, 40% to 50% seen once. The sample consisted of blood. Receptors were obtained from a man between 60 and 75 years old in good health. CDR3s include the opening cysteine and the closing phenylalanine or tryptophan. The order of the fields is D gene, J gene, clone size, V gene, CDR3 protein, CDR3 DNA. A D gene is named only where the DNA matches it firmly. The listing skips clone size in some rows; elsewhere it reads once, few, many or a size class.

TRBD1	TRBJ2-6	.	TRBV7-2	CASSARDSSSGANVLTF	TGTGCCAGCAGCGCCCGGGACAGCAGCTCTGGGGCCAACGTCCTGACTTTC
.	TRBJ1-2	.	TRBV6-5	CASRTGYYGYTF	TGTGCCAGCCGAACCGGGTACTATGGCTACACCTTC
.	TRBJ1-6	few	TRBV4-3	CASSQDRGFSPLHF	TGCGCCAGCAGCCAAGATAGGGGCTTTTCACCCCTCCACTTT
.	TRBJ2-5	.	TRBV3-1	CASSQDNRFGGTQYF	TGTGCCAGCAGCCAAGATAATCGGTTCGGAGGGACCCAGTACTTC
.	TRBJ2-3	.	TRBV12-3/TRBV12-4	CASSWTVSTDTQYF	TGTGCCAGCAGTTGGACAGTGAGCACAGATACGCAGTATTTT
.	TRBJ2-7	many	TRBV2	CASRRGGEQYF	TGTGCCAGCCGCAGGGGGGGCGAGCAGTACTTC
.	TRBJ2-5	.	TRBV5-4	CASSIGKGNLGNEQYF	TGTGCCAGCAGCATTGGGAAGGGGAATCTGGGCAATGAGCAGTACTTC
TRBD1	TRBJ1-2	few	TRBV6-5	CASTHRGYGYTF	TGTGCCAGCACTCACAGGGGATATGGCTACACCTTC
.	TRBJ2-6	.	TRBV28	CASRLSPGPQRSGADVLTF	TGTGCCAGCAGGCTGAGTCCGGGACCGCAGCGCTCTGGGGCCGACGTCCTGACTTTC
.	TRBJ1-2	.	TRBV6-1	CANYTVSRLDYGYTF	TGTGCCAACTATACCGTGTCGAGGCTAGACTATGGCTACACCTTC
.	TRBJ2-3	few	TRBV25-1	CASCPRNTDTQYF	TGTGCCAGTTGCCCACGGAACACAGATACGCAGTATTTT
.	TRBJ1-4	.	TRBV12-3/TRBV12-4	CASSFDTEKLFF	TGTGCCAGCAGTTTTGACACGGAAAAACTGTTTTTT
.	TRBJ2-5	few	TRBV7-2	CASRISGGRETQYF	TGTGCCAGCAGAATCTCCGGGGGCAGGGAGACCCAGTACTTC
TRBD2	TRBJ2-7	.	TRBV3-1	CASSLIGTTSEQYF	TGTGCCAGCAGCCTCATCGGGACTACGAGCGAGCAGTACTTC